This T cell receptor beta chain derives from a study of T cell responses to AZD1222 COVID-19 vaccine. A remark on this clone: Its antigen is still unknown.

Second doses that came at about 4 or about 12 weeks were put together. Clones were read by immunoSEQ multiplex PCR, and TCRdb kept only the in-frame ones, dropping some. The sample lists tens of thousands of clones; less than 90% were seen once. General study findings and limits: Possibly, clonal diversity was underestimated; donors were largely white British and included more females. An increase in Spike-specific TCR breadth and depth was observed after two AZD1222 doses. Epitopes outside B.1.351 and B.1.1.7 mutated regions reportedly drew nearly half of spike TCRs.

The CDR3 has 15 residues. Trimming left V 1 base short and J 4 bases short, with 14 bases between. Germline CDR1 SGHKS, CDR2 YYEKEE (reference sequence). Sample: peripheral blood, taken 28 days after the second AZD1222 dose. This clonotype was sampled from an adult who received the AZD1222 COVID-19 vaccine. The chain links TRBV5-5 to TRBJ1-1; D is perhaps TRBD1 (5 bases). The DNA of the CDR3 is TGTGCCAGCAGCTTGCTGAGGGGTGGAAGCACTGAAGCTTTCTTT. Translated, it gives CASSLLRGGSTEAFF.